This is a list of T cell receptor beta chains from one sample in a study of T cell repertoires in aging, cancer and after chemotherapy. MiXCR, run by TCRdb on the multiplex PCR reads, gives a single entry per CDR3 protein. The sample lists thousands of distinct CDR3 sequences, roughly 28% occurring once. The sequenced material came from blood. These receptors were collected from a human donor in good health. CDR3s include the opening cysteine and the closing phenylalanine or tryptophan. The D gene is left open where the match is weak. Some rows have no size entry. The others give once, few or many, or a class for an expanded clone.

d_gene,j_gene,v_gene,abundance,CDR3nt,CDR3aa
TRBD1,TRBJ2-1,TRBV7-4,NA,TGTGCCAGCAGCTCTAGGGACAGGGTATACAATGAGCAGTTCTTC,CASSSRDRVYNEQFF
NA,TRBJ2-7,TRBV18,medium-sized,TGTGCCAGCTCACCACCGAGTCCTAGGGACGAGCAGTACTTC,CASSPPSPRDEQYF
NA,TRBJ1-1,TRBV25-1,NA,TGTGCCAGCAGTGGACACCGGGAGTATCTGGGAGCTTTCTTT,CASSGHREYLGAFF
NA,TRBJ2-5,TRBV5-1,NA,TGCGCCAGCAGCTCAACCGGGGCCAGCCAAGAGACCCAGTACTTC,CASSSTGASQETQYF
NA,TRBJ2-5,TRBV5-5,few,TGTGCCAGCAGCGTCCGGGACAAGAGGTACCAAGAGACCCAGTACTTC,CASSVRDKRYQETQYF
TRBD1,TRBJ2-3,TRBV19,medium-sized,TGTGCCAGTAGTCTACGACAGGGAACAGATACGCAGTATTTT,CASSLRQGTDTQYF
NA,TRBJ2-7,TRBV6-1,medium-sized,TGTGCCAGCAGCGCTAGAACGGAAGCCTACGAGCAGTACTTC,CASSARTEAYEQYF
NA,TRBJ2-3,TRBV9,NA,TGTGCCAGCACTTTTGGGGATACTAGCACAGATACGCAGTATTTT,CASTFGDTSTDTQYF
TRBD2,TRBJ2-4,TRBV7-7,few,TGTGCCGGAATGGTGGGAGGGGCCAAAAACATTCAGTACTTC,CAGMVGGAKNIQYF
TRBD1,TRBJ2-1,TRBV5-5,NA,TGTGCCAGCAGTTATGGGGACAGGGCCTACAATGAGCAGTTCTTC,CASSYGDRAYNEQFF
TRBD2,TRBJ2-1,TRBV27,NA,TGTGCCAGCAGTGACTCGTCTAGCGGGTACAATGAGCAGTTCTTC,CASSDSSSGYNEQFF
NA,TRBJ2-3,TRBV2,NA,TGTGCCAGCACTATCGCCGGGGGAAGTAGGTCAGATACGCAGTATTTT,CASTIAGGSRSDTQYF